These T cell receptor beta chains were read from a single sample in a study of T-cell reconstitution after alpha-beta-depleted transplantation in children. Using its own MiXCR run on the PCR reads, TCRdb lists one record per CDR3 protein. The data show a few hundred thousand distinct CDR3 sequences, approximately 30% seen once. Specimen: PBMCs, collected before TCRalphabeta/CD19-depleted stem cell transplant. The source of these receptors is a boy younger than two with Wiskott-Aldrich syndrome, due to receive a stem cell transplant. CDR3s include the opening cysteine and the closing phenylalanine or tryptophan. The D gene is left open where the match is weak. Size values are once, few and many counts, or a class for expanded clones, and some rows have none.

.	TRBV3-1	TRBD2	TRBJ2-5	CASSLRTSGLIQETQYF	TGTGCCAGCAGCTTAAGGACTAGCGGGCTGATTCAAGAGACCCAGTACTTC
.	TRBV6-1	.	TRBJ1-2	CASSFPHRHTNYGYTF	TGTGCCAGCAGCTTCCCTCACAGGCATACTAACTATGGCTACACCTTC
.	TRBV28	.	TRBJ1-5	CASSYAGTPGYQPQHF	TGTGCCAGCAGTTACGCCGGGACCCCGGGATATCAGCCCCAGCATTTT
.	TRBV28	.	TRBJ1-5	CASSGDRLRNNQPQHF	TGTGCCAGCAGTGGCGACAGGCTAAGGAACAATCAGCCCCAGCATTTT
.	TRBV28	TRBD2	TRBJ2-7	CASSPLSAGGPREQYF	TGTGCCAGCAGTCCCCTGAGTGCGGGAGGGCCACGGGAGCAGTACTTC
few	TRBV5-1	TRBD1	TRBJ1-6	CASSELGTANSPLHF	TGCGCCAGCAGCGAACTGGGGACAGCTAATTCACCCCTCCACTTT
many	TRBV28	.	TRBJ2-6	CASRGSGANVLTF	TGTGCCAGCAGAGGCTCTGGGGCCAACGTCCTGACTTTC
.	TRBV7-9	.	TRBJ2-3	CASRKGSLGDTQYF	TGTGCCAGCAGAAAAGGCAGTTTGGGAGATACGCAGTATTTT
.	TRBV7-9	TRBD1	TRBJ1-1	CASSGSLTGANTEAFF	TGTGCCAGCAGCGGTTCTCTCACAGGGGCGAACACTGAAGCTTTCTTT
few	TRBV5-1	.	TRBJ2-3	CASRTSYGTDTQYF	TGCGCCAGCAGGACTAGTTATGGGACAGATACGCAGTATTTT
.	TRBV12-3/TRBV12-4	.	TRBJ2-5	CASSLLANQETQYF	TGTGCCAGCAGTTTACTAGCGAACCAAGAGACCCAGTACTTC
few	TRBV24-1	TRBD1	TRBJ2-1	CATSDPPGQGMDEQFF	TGTGCCACCAGTGATCCTCCGGGACAGGGAATGGATGAGCAGTTCTTC
few	TRBV5-1	.	TRBJ2-7	CASSLAWGSSYEQYF	TGCGCCAGCAGCTTGGCCTGGGGGAGCTCCTACGAGCAGTACTTC
few	TRBV20-1	TRBD2	TRBJ2-3	CSARDLTGFAGGPTDTQYF	TGCAGTGCTAGAGATTTGACCGGCTTTGCGGGAGGGCCGACAGATACGCAGTATTTT
.	TRBV4-2	TRBD2	TRBJ2-2	CASSGRLAGVVRGTGELFF	TGTGCCAGCAGCGGAAGACTAGCGGGAGTTGTGAGAGGCACCGGGGAGCTGTTTTTT
.	TRBV27	.	TRBJ2-7	CASRNPLDEQYF	TGTGCCAGCAGGAATCCCCTGGACGAGCAGTACTTC
few	TRBV6-1	.	TRBJ2-2	CASSELGAIGELFF	TGTGCCAGCAGTGAATTGGGGGCTATCGGGGAGCTGTTTTTT
.	TRBV20-1	.	TRBJ2-1	CSAMGDIHYNEQFF	TGCAGTGCTATGGGGGACATCCACTACAATGAGCAGTTCTTC
.	TRBV12-3/TRBV12-4	TRBD2	TRBJ2-1	CASSRSAGGVNEQFF	TGTGCCAGCAGTCGATCGGCGGGGGGGGTGAATGAGCAGTTCTTC
.	TRBV10-3	TRBD2	TRBJ2-3	CAISDPGLAGRTDTQYF	TGTGCCATCAGTGACCCCGGACTAGCGGGGCGGACAGATACGCAGTATTTT
many	TRBV6-1	TRBD1	TRBJ2-2	CASSLDRVIGELFF	TGTGCCAGCAGTCTGGACAGGGTAATCGGGGAGCTGTTTTTT
.	TRBV20-1	.	TRBJ2-6	CSASVGRGWANVLTF	TGCAGTGCTAGTGTTGGGCGGGGCTGGGCCAACGTCCTGACTTTC
few	TRBV5-5	TRBD2	TRBJ2-4	CASSLGGGGQVGKNIQYF	TGTGCCAGCAGCTTGGGCGGCGGGGGTCAGGTCGGCAAAAACATTCAGTACTTC
few	TRBV10-3	.	TRBJ2-7	CAISESSGGHSAYEQYF	TGTGCCATCAGTGAGTCGAGTGGGGGCCACAGCGCCTACGAGCAGTACTTC
.	TRBV5-6	.	TRBJ1-2	CASSLYAGSYGYTF	TGTGCCAGCAGCTTGTACGCGGGGAGCTATGGCTACACCTTC
.	TRBV5-1	.	TRBJ2-5	CASRIGQQETQYF	TGCGCCAGCAGAATAGGACAGCAAGAGACCCAGTACTTC
.	TRBV4-1	TRBD2	TRBJ2-5	CASSQNSGRAFGAQYF	TGCGCCAGCAGCCAGAATAGCGGGAGGGCTTTCGGGGCCCAGTACTTC
few	TRBV6-5	TRBD2	TRBJ2-7	CASSSGWTSGYEQYF	TGTGCCAGCAGTTCGGGTTGGACTAGCGGTTACGAGCAGTACTTC
.	TRBV28	TRBD1	TRBJ1-5	CASSFDKGQGINQPQHF	TGTGCCAGCAGTTTTGATAAGGGACAGGGGATAAATCAGCCCCAGCATTTT
few	TRBV14	.	TRBJ2-2	CASSPLNRGTGELFF	TGTGCCAGCAGCCCCTTGAATAGAGGCACCGGGGAGCTGTTTTTT
.	TRBV5-1	.	TRBJ2-3	CASSLGGTPSTDTQYF	TGCGCCAGCAGCTTGGGCGGGACCCCGAGCACAGATACGCAGTATTTT
.	TRBV4-2	.	TRBJ2-5	CASSQGVDSETQYF	TGTGCCAGCAGCCAAGGGGTGGACAGCGAGACCCAGTACTTC
few	TRBV3-1	.	TRBJ2-7	CASSQDFVGSLTYEQYF	TGTGCCAGCAGCCAAGATTTTGTGGGCAGCTTGACCTACGAGCAGTACTTC
.	TRBV29-1	.	TRBJ1-1	CSVEMNTEAFF	TGCAGCGTTGAAATGAACACTGAAGCTTTCTTT
.	TRBV5-6	.	TRBJ2-7	CASSRGGTGGYEQYF	TGTGCCAGCAGCAGGGGGGGGACAGGTGGTTACGAGCAGTACTTC
few	TRBV3-1	.	TRBJ2-3	CASSHQRGSGTTDTQYF	TGTGCCAGCAGCCACCAAAGAGGATCGGGAACCACAGATACGCAGTATTTT
.	TRBV5-1	.	TRBJ2-2	CASSLGEDTGELFF	TGCGCCAGCAGCTTGGGGGAGGACACCGGGGAGCTGTTTTTT
.	TRBV2	.	TRBJ2-3	CASRSASTDTQYF	TGTGCCAGCAGGAGCGCCAGCACAGATACGCAGTATTTT
few	TRBV20-1	TRBD2	TRBJ2-7	CSGPGLAGSEQYF	TGCAGTGGGCCGGGACTAGCGGGATCGGAGCAGTACTTC
.	TRBV7-9	.	TRBJ2-4	CASSLGGSGIQYF	TGTGCCAGCAGCTTAGGAGGTTCTGGCATTCAGTACTTC
.	TRBV6-2/TRBV6-3	TRBD1	TRBJ2-7	CASSSVWTGSYEQYF	TGTGCCAGCAGCTCGGTCTGGACAGGGAGCTACGAGCAGTACTTC
.	TRBV20-1	TRBD2	TRBJ2-1	CSARGGVAGFYNEQFF	TGCAGTGCTAGAGGGGGGGTAGCGGGATTCTACAATGAGCAGTTCTTC
few	TRBV5-1	.	TRBJ1-6	CASSWESRSPLHF	TGCGCCAGCAGCTGGGAGTCACGCTCACCCCTCCACTTT
.	TRBV15	.	TRBJ2-4	CATSTVRGLAKNIQYF	TGTGCCACCAGCACCGTCCGGGGTCTAGCCAAAAACATTCAGTACTTC
.	TRBV27	TRBD1	TRBJ1-2	CASSLTRFGQGPPRHYGYTF	TGTGCCAGCAGTTTAACCCGCTTTGGACAGGGGCCGCCACGGCACTATGGCTACACCTTC
few	TRBV7-2	TRBD1	TRBJ2-1	CASSLSGDRVVEQFF	TGTGCCAGCAGCTTATCCGGGGACAGGGTGGTTGAGCAGTTCTTC
few	TRBV20-1	.	TRBJ1-6	CSASKGGRKGSYNSPLHF	TGCAGTGCTAGCAAGGGTGGAAGGAAGGGGTCCTATAATTCACCCCTCCACTTT
few	TRBV7-9	TRBD1	TRBJ1-6	CASSRTGRQGAYSPLHF	TGTGCCAGCAGCAGAACCGGCCGTCAGGGGGCCTATTCACCCCTCCACTTT
.	TRBV12-3/TRBV12-4	.	TRBJ1-1	CASSLQSTFAEAFF	TGTGCCAGCAGTTTACAGTCCACCTTCGCTGAAGCTTTCTTT
.	TRBV28	.	TRBJ2-3	CASSSKARTELTDTQYF	TGTGCCAGCAGCAGTAAAGCCAGGACGGAACTCACAGATACGCAGTATTTT
.	TRBV5-4	.	TRBJ2-2	CASSQGTMTVLGELFF	TGTGCCAGCAGCCAAGGGACAATGACCGTACTAGGAGAGCTGTTTTTT
.	TRBV12-3/TRBV12-4	.	TRBJ1-1	CASSFRGLGTEAFF	TGTGCCAGCAGTTTTCGGGGGCTGGGGACTGAAGCTTTCTTT
few	TRBV7-3	TRBD2	TRBJ2-7	CASSQAGMGEQYF	TGTGCCAGCAGCCAAGCGGGAATGGGGGAGCAGTACTTC
few	TRBV7-2	.	TRBJ2-7	CASSLESRHYEQYF	TGTGCCAGCAGCCTCGAATCGAGACACTACGAGCAGTACTTC
.	TRBV12-3/TRBV12-4	TRBD2	TRBJ2-2	CASSRTPGLAGPWRTGELFF	TGTGCCAGCAGTCGTACTCCGGGACTAGCGGGACCATGGCGGACCGGGGAGCTGTTTTTT